The text below deals with one T cell receptor (beta chain). No antigen is known for it. CDR1 SGHRS and CDR2 YFSETQ come from the germline V gene. The CDR3 totals 17 residues. This record comes from a study of T cells expressing NK-cell markers. Turning to the study itself: It was sorted CD3+CD56+NKG2C+, CD3+CD56+NKG2C- and CD3+CD56-NKG2C+ T cells that supplied the TCR beta repertoires. Most of the eight sequenced donors tested HCMV-seropositive; one tested seronegative. Regarding the study as a whole: Clarity on HCMV specificity was lacking for the expanded NKG2C+ T cell clones. Dominant NKG2C+ clonotypes were found to form about 1.0-8% of CD8+ T cells in over five donors.

TCRdb processed the 5' RACE reads again and assigns one entry to each CDR3 protein, with no DNA. The repertoire table contains roughly 300,000 distinct CDR3 sequences. Specimen: blood T cells: a sorted CD56 or NKG2C T cell subset, CD4+ or CD8+ T cells, or bulk PBMC T cells (not recorded which). The TCR was taken from a woman aged 18-70 years in good health. V gene TRBV5-1 combines with J gene TRBJ1-2; no DNA is available, so the TRBD1 call from TCRdb remains unchecked. CDR3 loop: CASSSGTGRRASYGYTF.